The 25 T cell receptor beta chains in this list originate from one sample, sequenced in a study of CD8 T cells in ankylosing spondylitis. Overall study findings and caveats: Characteristic of ankylosing spondylitis blood, it appeared, was a TCR beta motif comprising roughly 8 highly homologous variants.

For these TCRs, the target antigens are not known. From the 5' RACE reads, TCRdb called clonotypes with MiXCR, one entry per CDR3 protein. The data show about 330,000 distinct CDR3 sequences, around 7.6% seen once. Source material: blood, either unsorted or a sorted T cell fraction (not recorded which). Receptors were obtained from a male donor with ankylosing spondylitis.

This clonotype was detected a few times. The chain carries TRBV30 and TRBJ1-5; D is undetermined. Trimming pared 0 bases from V and 6 bases from J, leaving 9 bases between. Germline lookup yields CDR1 GTSNPN and CDR2 SVGIG (reference sequence). CDR3 length: 13 residues. CDR3 sequence: CAWSVGPVQPQHF. For the CDR3, the DNA is TGTGCCTGGAGTGTAGGGCCGGTTCAGCCCCAGCATTTT.

This rearrangement joins TRBV2 to TRBJ2-5, with TRBD1 identical over 7 bases. CDR3 length equals 15 residues. Germline assignment: CDR1 SNHLY and CDR2 FYNNEI. V was pared by 4 bases and J by 3 bases, with 8 bases of the junction left unmatched. The chain's CDR3 is CASSVYRDRKETQYF. CDR3 nucleotide sequence: TGTGCCAGCAGTGTATACCGGGACAGAAAAGAGACCCAGTACTTC.

This clonotype was picked up a small number of times. CDR3 nucleotide sequence: TGCAGTGCTCCAGGGTTGTTTTATGGCTACACCTTC. Its translation: CSAPGLFYGYTF. V and J are TRBV20-1 and TRBJ1-2; possible D gene TRBD1, 5 bases. V gave up 5 bases and J gave up 5 bases, with 12 bases separating them. This CDR3 is 12 amino acids long. The germline V gene has CDR1 DFQATT and CDR2 SNEGSKA (reference sequence).

There are a few counts of this clonotype. The chain has TRBV5-1 and TRBJ2-3, with 9 bases that match TRBD1. V was clipped by 0 bases and J by 5 bases; unmatched bases: 7. This CDR3 comprises 16 residues. Germline V gives CDR1 SGHRS, CDR2 YFSETQ. This CDR3 reads CASSLEGQGFLDTQYF. The DNA for the CDR3 is TGCGCCAGCAGCTTGGAGGGACAGGGATTTTTAGATACGCAGTATTTT.

The rearrangement joins TRBV24-1 to TRBJ2-5; 9 bases align to TRBD2. Trimming removed 5 bases from V and 7 bases from J; junction bases left unmatched: 4. Germline values: CDR1 KGHDR, CDR2 SFDVKD. The CDR3 runs 13 residues. CDR3 in DNA: TGTGCCACCAGTGGGACTAGCGAAGGGACCCAGTACTTC. It yields the protein CATSGTSEGTQYF.

A few counts support this clonotype. V gene TRBV7-9 combines with J gene TRBJ2-4; TRBD1 agrees at 7 bases. Trimming cost V 0 bases and J 6 bases; bases outside gene matches: 11. The V gene's germline CDR1 is SEHNR and CDR2 FQNEAQ (reference sequence). There are 17 residues in the CDR3. CDR3 protein: CASSLARTGQELNIQYF. The CDR3 coding sequence is TGTGCCAGCAGCTTAGCCCGTACCGGACAGGAGTTAAACATTCAGTACTTC.

This clonotype came up a few times. This chain links TRBV5-1 with TRBJ2-2; 7 nucleotides align to TRBD2. The CDR3 is made up of 15 amino acids. Trimming cost V 4 bases and J 6 bases; bases outside gene matches: 9. The germline V gene has CDR1 SGHRS and CDR2 YFSETQ. CDR3 sequence (DNA): TGCGCCAGCAGCCCCAGGACTAGACCCCCCGGGGAGCTGTTTTTT. It specifies CASSPRTRPPGELFF.

This clonotype has a handful of counts. V is TRBV5-1 and J is TRBJ2-2; D not resolved. CDR3 length: 15 residues. V was shortened by 0 bases and J by 1 base, with 7 bases between the two germline ends. The germline V gene has CDR1 SGHRS and CDR2 YFSETQ. The CDR3 reads CASSLVVGNTGELFF. CDR3 coding DNA: TGCGCCAGCAGCTTGGTAGTAGGGAACACCGGGGAGCTGTTTTTT.

The V and J genes are TRBV5-6 and TRBJ2-7, with D perhaps TRBD1 or TRBD2 (5 bases each). Germline-derived CDR1 and CDR2 are SGHDT and YYEEEE. V lost 0 bases and J lost 2, with 12 bases in between. This CDR3 comprises 15 residues. CDR3 bases: TGTGCCAGCAGCTTGGGACGCCTGGGGGCCTACGAGCAGTACTTC. This sequence encodes CASSLGRLGAYEQYF.

This clonotype has a handful of counts. This chain uses TRBV7-2 with TRBJ2-3; D may correspond to TRBD1 or TRBD2 (5 bases each). The V gene's germline CDR1 is SGHTA and CDR2 FQGNSA. Trimming shortened V by 5 bases and J by 2 bases, and 11 bases separated the two germline ends. This CDR3 has 14 residues. CDR3 DNA sequence: TGTGCCAGCAGCAGGGACGGAGTCACAGATACGCAGTATTTT. Protein: CASSRDGVTDTQYF. Supplemented by reference TRBV7-2 and TRBJ2-3, the full variable domain reads GAGVSQSPSNKVTEKGKDVELRCDPISGHTALYWYRQSLGQGLEFLIYFQGNSAPDKSGLPSDRFSAERTGGSVSTLTIQRTQQEDSAVYLCASSRDGVTDTQYFGPGTRLTVL.

This clonotype was detected a few times. The V and J genes are TRBV15 and TRBJ2-2; 10 bases are a match to TRBD2. This CDR3 has 16 residues. Germline CDR1 is LNHNV and CDR2 is YYDKDF (reference sequence). Trimming cost V 3 bases and J 4 bases; bases outside gene matches: 5. The CDR3 DNA follows: TGTGCCACCAGCAGGCCTAGCGGGAGTGTCACCGGGGAGCTGTTTTTT. Amino acids: CATSRPSGSVTGELFF.

The rearrangement links TRBV7-8 to TRBJ2-7; tentatively, D is TRBD1 (6 bases). V was trimmed by 5 bases and J by 5 bases, leaving 19 bases between them. This CDR3 comprises 15 residues. Germline CDR1 is SGHVS and CDR2 is FQNEAQ. The CDR3 DNA is TGTGCCAGCAGCACCTACAGGGATTTCAACGACGAGCAGTACTTC. This gives the protein CASSTYRDFNDEQYF.

This clonotype was detected ten times or more. V usage is TRBV9 and J usage is TRBJ2-7, with 8 bases matching TRBD2. Unmatched junction bases numbered 6, after V lost 7 bases and J lost 0 bases. The germline gives CDR1 SGDLS, CDR2 YYNGEE. This CDR3 comprises 14 residues. The CDR3 sequence is CASGEAGDSYEQYF. As DNA, the CDR3 is TGTGCCAGCGGTGAAGCGGGAGACTCCTACGAGCAGTACTTC.

The chain recombines TRBV20-1 with TRBJ2-1; no clear D. With 3 bases removed from V and 4 bases from J, the gap between germline ends came to 10 bases. Germline V lookup: CDR1 DFQATT, CDR2 SNEGSKA (reference sequence). There are 13 residues in the CDR3. CDR3 sequence (DNA): TGCAGTGCTAGTGCGGTCGAATACAATGAGCAGTTCTTC. Translated, it gives CSASAVEYNEQFF.

This chain joins TRBV12-3 or TRBV12-4 and TRBJ2-2; 14 bases agree with TRBD2. V shed 5 bases and J 4 bases; nucleotides not matched to a gene: 3. CDR3 length equals 16 residues. As DNA, the CDR3 is TGTGCCAGCAGTACCGGGACTAGCGGGAGCACCGGGGAGCTGTTTTTT. Translation: CASSTGTSGSTGELFF.

The gene calls are TRBV12-3 or TRBV12-4 and TRBJ2-7; 7 bases map to TRBD2. After removal of 5 bases from V and 3 bases from J, the junction contained 10 bases not matched to a gene. This CDR3 contains 15 residues. The CDR3 here is CASSHGASGLYEQYF. In nucleotides, the CDR3 is TGTGCCAGCAGTCATGGGGCTAGCGGCCTCTACGAGCAGTACTTC.

This clonotype was observed many times. The chain couples TRBV12-3 or TRBV12-4 to TRBJ1-1; TRBD1 matches at 8 bases. With V trimmed by 5 bases and J by 5 bases, 10 bases remained unmatched. This CDR3 comprises 15 residues. The CDR3 spells CASSPDGQGLTEAFF. In nucleotides, the CDR3 is TGTGCCAGCAGTCCTGACGGACAGGGCCTGACTGAAGCTTTCTTT.

The chain has TRBV7-2 and TRBJ2-1; tentatively, D is TRBD1 or TRBD2 (6 bases each). The CDR3 length is 17 residues. V shed 0 bases and J shed 2 bases, with 14 bases lying between them. CDR1 and CDR2 (germline): SGHTA, FQGNSA. The CDR3 bases are TGTGCCAGCAGCTTAGCGGGGGGCGGAATGGCCTACAATGAGCAGTTCTTC. Amino acid sequence: CASSLAGGGMAYNEQFF.

This clonotype was counted a few times. This chain links TRBV6-5 with TRBJ1-6; D gene ambiguous. The CDR3 is 11 residues long. V lost 5 bases, J lost 9 bases, and 5 bases lay in between. Germline lookup yields CDR1 MNHEY and CDR2 SVGAGI. The CDR3 DNA reads TGTGCCAGCAGTCCGGTTTCACCCCTCCACTTT. It translates to CASSPVSPLHF.

There are a few counts of this clonotype. The V gene is TRBV3-1, the J gene TRBJ2-7; TRBD1 or TRBD2 may be the D gene (6 bases each). The germline CDR1 and CDR2 sequences are LGHDT and YNNKEL (reference sequence). Trimming shortened V by 10 bases and J by 2 bases, and 15 bases separated the two germline ends. This CDR3 contains 13 residues. For the CDR3, the DNA is TGTGCCACCTCAGAGGGGGGAGCCTACGAGCAGTACTTC. Residues: CATSEGGAYEQYF.

The J gene is TRBJ2-3, the V gene TRBV28, with 8 nucleotides matching TRBD1. This CDR3 spans 14 amino acids. Germline V gives CDR1 MDHEN, CDR2 SYDVKM. J gave up 10 bases and V 2 bases, and 8 bases lay outside the gene matches. The CDR3 reads CASSLTSGGSAQYF. The CDR3 DNA is TGTGCCAGCAGTTTAACCTCAGGGGGCTCCGCGCAGTATTTT. Supplemented by reference TRBV28 and TRBJ2-3, the full variable domain reads DVKVTQSSRYLVKRTGEKVFLECVQDMDHENMFWYRQDPGLGLRLIYFSYDVKMKEKGDIPEGYSVSREKKERFSLILESASTNQTSMYLCASSLTSGGSAQYFGPGTRLTVL.

This clonotype was seen at least ten times. The J gene is TRBJ2-3, the V gene TRBV27, with TRBD2 matching 8 bases. After removal of 6 bases from V and 4 bases from J, the junction contained 12 bases not matched to a gene. This CDR3 is built from 16 residues. The germline CDR1 and CDR2 sequences are MNHEY and SMNVEV (reference sequence). The CDR3 loop is CASRTRTSPGADTQYF. CDR3 nucleotides: TGTGCCAGCAGGACCAGGACTAGCCCCGGGGCAGATACGCAGTATTTT.

This clonotype has more than one count but fewer than ten. This sequence joins TRBV5-1 and TRBJ1-1, with D unresolved. Germline CDR1 SGHRS, CDR2 YFSETQ. This CDR3 has 13 amino acids. V shed 0 bases and J shed 5 bases, with 8 bases lying between them. The CDR3 sequence: CASSLERETEAFF. CDR3 bases: TGCGCCAGCAGCTTGGAACGGGAAACTGAAGCTTTCTTT.

This clonotype was seen at least ten times. The genes are TRBV5-1 and TRBJ2-5, with 11 bases fitting TRBD2. V trimming: 8 bases; J trimming: 1 base; junction bases outside the gene matches: 10. Per germline, CDR1 SGHRS and CDR2 YFSETQ. The CDR3 contains 16 residues. CDR3 residues: CASTIAGGPVQETQYF. CDR3 sequence (DNA): TGCGCCAGTACAATAGCGGGAGGGCCCGTCCAAGAGACCCAGTACTTC.

The chain recombines TRBV6-1 with TRBJ2-3; D unclear. CDR1 and CDR2 from the germline V gene are MNHNS and SASEGT. V was shortened by 3 bases and J by 2 bases, with 9 bases between the two germline ends. This CDR3 has 14 amino acids. The CDR3 reads CASSDRWSTDTQYF. The CDR3 DNA reads TGTGCCAGCAGTGACCGATGGTCCACAGATACGCAGTATTTT.